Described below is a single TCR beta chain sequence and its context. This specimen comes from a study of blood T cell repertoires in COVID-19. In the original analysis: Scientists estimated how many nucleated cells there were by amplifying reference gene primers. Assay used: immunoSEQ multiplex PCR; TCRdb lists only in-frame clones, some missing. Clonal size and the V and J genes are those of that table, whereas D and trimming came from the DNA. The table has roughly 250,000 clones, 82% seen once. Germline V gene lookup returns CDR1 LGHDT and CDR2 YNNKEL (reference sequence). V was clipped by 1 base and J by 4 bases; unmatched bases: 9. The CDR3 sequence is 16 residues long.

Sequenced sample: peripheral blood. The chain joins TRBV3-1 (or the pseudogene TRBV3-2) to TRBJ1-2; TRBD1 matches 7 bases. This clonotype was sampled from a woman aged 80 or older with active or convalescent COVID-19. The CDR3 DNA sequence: TGTGCCAGCAGCCAAGCTGGAGGGGGCGCATTCTATGGCTACACCTTC. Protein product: CASSQAGGGAFYGYTF.